This TCR beta chain was obtained from a study of T-cell memory formation after mild COVID-19. TCRdb ran MiXCR on the 5' RACE reads and lists one entry per CDR3 protein. The table lists hundreds of thousands of distinct CDR3 sequences, 15% to 20% of them singletons. Germline V gene sequence: CDR1 DFQATT, CDR2 SNEGSKA (reference sequence). This CDR3 has 14 amino acids. The trim removed 1 base at V and 1 base at J, leaving 3 bases unmatched. Notes on the study in general: Shrinking CD4+ clones resided mostly in CM and EM, and CD8+ ones in EMRA.

In this sample, this clonotype turned up a few times. Its specificity is unknown. The clonotype originates from an adult woman who had mild COVID-19 (a few samples of this study predate the infection). Cell type and time point are not known. This sequence joins TRBV20-1 and TRBJ2-7, with 8 bases identical to TRBD2. Sequencing used PBMCs or a T cell subset sorted from them (not recorded which). The CDR3 DNA sequence: TGCAGTGCTAGAGCCGGGGGGGCTTCCTACGAGCAGTACTTC. Amino acid sequence: CSARAGGASYEQYF.